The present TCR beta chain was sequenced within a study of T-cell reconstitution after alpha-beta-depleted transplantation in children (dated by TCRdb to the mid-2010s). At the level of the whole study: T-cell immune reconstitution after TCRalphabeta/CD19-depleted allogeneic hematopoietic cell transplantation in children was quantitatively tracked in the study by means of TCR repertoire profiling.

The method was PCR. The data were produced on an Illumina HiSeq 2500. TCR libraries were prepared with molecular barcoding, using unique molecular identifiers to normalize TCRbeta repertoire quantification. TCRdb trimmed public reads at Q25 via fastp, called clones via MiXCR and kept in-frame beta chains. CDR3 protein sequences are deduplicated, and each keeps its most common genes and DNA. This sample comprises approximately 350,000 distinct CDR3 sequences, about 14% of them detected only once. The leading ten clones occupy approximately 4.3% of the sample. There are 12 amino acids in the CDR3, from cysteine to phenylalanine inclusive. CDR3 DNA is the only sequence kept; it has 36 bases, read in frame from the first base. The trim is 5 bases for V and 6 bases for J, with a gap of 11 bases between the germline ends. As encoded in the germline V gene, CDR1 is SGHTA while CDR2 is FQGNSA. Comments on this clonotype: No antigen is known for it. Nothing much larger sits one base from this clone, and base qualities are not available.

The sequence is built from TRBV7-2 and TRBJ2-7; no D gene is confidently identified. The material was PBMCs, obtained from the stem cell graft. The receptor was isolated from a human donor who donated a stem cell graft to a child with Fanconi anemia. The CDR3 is CASSAFDREQYF. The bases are TGTGCCAGCAGCGCTTTCGACCGCGAGCAGTACTTC.